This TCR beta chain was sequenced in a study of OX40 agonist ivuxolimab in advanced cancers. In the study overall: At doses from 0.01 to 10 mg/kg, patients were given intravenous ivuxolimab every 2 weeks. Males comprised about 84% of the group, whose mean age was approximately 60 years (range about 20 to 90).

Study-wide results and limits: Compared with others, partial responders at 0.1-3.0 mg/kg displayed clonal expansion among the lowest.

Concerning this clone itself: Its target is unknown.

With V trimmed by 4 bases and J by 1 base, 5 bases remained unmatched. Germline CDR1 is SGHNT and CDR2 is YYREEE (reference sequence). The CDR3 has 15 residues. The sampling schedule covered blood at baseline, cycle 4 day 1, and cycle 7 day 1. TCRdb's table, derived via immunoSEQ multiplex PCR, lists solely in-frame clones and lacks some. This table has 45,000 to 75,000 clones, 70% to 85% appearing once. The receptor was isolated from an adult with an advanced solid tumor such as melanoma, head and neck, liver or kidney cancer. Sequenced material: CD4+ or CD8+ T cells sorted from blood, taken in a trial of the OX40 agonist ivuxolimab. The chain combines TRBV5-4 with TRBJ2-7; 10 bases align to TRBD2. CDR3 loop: CASSAWTSGSYEQYF. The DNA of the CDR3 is TGTGCCAGCAGCGCGTGGACTAGCGGATCCTACGAGCAGTACTTC.